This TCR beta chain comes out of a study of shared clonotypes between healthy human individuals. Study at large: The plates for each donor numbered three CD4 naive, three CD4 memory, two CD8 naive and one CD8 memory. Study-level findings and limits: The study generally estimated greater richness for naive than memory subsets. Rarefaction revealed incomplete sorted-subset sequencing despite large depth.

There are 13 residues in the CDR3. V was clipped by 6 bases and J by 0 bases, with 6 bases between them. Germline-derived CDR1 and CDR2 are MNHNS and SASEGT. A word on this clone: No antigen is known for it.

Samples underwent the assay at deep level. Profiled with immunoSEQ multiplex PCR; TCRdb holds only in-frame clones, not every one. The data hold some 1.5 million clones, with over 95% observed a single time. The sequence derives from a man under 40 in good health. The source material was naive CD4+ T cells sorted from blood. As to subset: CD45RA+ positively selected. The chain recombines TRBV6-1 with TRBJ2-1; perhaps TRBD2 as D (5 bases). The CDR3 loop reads CASRRDSYNEQFF. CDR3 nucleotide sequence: TGTGCCAGCAGACGGGACTCCTACAATGAGCAGTTCTTC.